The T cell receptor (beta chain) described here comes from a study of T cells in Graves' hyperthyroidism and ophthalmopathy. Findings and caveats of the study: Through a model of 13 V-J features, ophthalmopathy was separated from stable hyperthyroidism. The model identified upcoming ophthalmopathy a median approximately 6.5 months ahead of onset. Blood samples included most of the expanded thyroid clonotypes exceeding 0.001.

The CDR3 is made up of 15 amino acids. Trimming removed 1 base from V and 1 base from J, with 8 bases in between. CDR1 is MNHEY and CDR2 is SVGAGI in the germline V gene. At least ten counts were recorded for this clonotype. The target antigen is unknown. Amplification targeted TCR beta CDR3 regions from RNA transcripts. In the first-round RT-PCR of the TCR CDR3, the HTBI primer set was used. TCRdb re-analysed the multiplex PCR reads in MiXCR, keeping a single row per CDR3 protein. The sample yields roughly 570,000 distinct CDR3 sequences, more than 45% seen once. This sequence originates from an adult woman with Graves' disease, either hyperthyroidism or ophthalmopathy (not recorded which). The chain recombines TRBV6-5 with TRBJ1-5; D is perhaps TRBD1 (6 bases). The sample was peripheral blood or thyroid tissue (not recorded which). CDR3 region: CASSYLGQSNQPQHF. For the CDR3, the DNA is TGTGCCAGCAGTTACTTGGGACAAAGCAATCAGCCCCAGCATTTT.